Included here is one TCR beta chain sequence, with context. The target antigen is unknown. The sample originates from a study of identical twins. Whole-study results and caveats: The authors drew conclusions from cross-sectional statistical analysis rather than following the same donors. Abundant beta clonotypes from cord blood had fewer insertions, unlike memory repertoires, which showed none. Excess sharing between twins was weaker in beta out-of-frame sequences.

Template switching created a universal primer site, and the cDNA included unique molecular identifiers. TCRdb analysed the 5' RACE reads with MiXCR anew, one entry per CDR3 protein. The table shows around 1.7 million distinct CDR3 sequences, with roughly 35% occurring only once. Germline V gene sequence: CDR1 MNHEY, CDR2 SMNVEV (reference sequence). V was shortened by 4 bases and J by 7 bases, with 16 bases between the two germline ends. This CDR3 spans 15 amino acids. The material sequenced was cord blood. The source of this sequence is a newborn girl in good health. The genes are TRBV27 and TRBJ2-2, with D tentatively TRBD2 (6 bases). CDR3 region: CASSSSSVIGGELFF. Written as DNA, the CDR3 is TGTGCCAGCAGTTCCTCTAGCGTCATAGGCGGGGAGCTGTTTTTT.